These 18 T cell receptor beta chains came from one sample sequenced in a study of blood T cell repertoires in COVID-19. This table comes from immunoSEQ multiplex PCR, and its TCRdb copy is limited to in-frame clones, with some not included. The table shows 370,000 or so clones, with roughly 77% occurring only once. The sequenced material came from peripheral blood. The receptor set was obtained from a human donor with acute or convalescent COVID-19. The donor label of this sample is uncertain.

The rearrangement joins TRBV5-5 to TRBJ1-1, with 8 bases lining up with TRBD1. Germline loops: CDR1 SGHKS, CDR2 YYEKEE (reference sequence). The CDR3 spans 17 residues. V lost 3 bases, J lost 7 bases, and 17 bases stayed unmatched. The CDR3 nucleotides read TGTGCCAGCAGCTCTACGGGACAGGTCGGGTTGAAAGGTGAAGCTTTCTTT. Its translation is CASSSTGQVGLKGEAFF.

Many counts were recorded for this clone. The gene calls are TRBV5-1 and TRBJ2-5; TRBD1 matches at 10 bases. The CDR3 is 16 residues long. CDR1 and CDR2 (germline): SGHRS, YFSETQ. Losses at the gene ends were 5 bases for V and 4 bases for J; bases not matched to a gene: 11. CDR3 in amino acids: CASSYMTGGFTETQYF. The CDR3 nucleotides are TGCGCCAGCAGTTATATGACAGGGGGCTTTACAGAGACCCAGTACTTC.

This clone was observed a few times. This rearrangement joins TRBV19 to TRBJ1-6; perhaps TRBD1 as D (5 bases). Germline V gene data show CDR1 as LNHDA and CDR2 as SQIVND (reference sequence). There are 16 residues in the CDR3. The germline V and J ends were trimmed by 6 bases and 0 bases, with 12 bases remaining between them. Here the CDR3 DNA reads TGTGCCAGTAGGGACATCATGGTCTCCTATAATTCACCCCTCCACTTT. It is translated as CASRDIMVSYNSPLHF.

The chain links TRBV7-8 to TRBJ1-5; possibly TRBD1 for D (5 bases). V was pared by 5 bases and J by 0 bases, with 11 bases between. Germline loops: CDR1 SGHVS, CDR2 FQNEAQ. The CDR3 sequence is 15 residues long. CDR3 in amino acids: CASSLTGDSNQPQHF. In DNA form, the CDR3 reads TGTGCCAGCAGCCTTACAGGTGATAGCAATCAGCCCCAGCATTTT.

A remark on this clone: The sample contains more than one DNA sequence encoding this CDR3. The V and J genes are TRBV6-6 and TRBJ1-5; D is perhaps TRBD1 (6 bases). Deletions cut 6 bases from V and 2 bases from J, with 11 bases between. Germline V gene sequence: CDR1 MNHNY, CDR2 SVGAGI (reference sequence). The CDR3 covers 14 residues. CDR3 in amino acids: CASRPRQGNQPQHF. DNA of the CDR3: TGTGCCAGCAGGCCAAGACAGGGCAATCAGCCCCAGCATTTT.

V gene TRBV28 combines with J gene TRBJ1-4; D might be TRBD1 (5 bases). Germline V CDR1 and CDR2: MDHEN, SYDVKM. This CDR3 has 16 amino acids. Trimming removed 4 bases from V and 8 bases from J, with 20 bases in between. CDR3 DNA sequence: TGTGCCAGCAGTTCAGCAGGGCTTGGGGCGAAAGAAAAACTGTTTTTT. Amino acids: CASSSAGLGAKEKLFF.

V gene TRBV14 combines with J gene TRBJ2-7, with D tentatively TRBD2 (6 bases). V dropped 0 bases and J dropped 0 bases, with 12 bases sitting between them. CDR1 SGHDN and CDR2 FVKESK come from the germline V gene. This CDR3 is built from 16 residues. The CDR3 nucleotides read TGTGCCAGCAGCCAAGAGGAGGGCCAACCCTCCTACGAGCAGTACTTC. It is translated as CASSQEEGQPSYEQYF.

This chain's CDR3 is CSVQDSQNTEAFF. The CDR3 bases are TGCAGCGTTCAGGACAGCCAGAACACTGAAGCTTTCTTT. The gene calls are TRBV29-1 and TRBJ1-1, with a tentative D call TRBD1 (6 bases). CDR1 SQVTM and CDR2 ANQGSEA come from the germline V gene. Trimming stripped 5 bases from V and 1 base from J, with 11 bases between. The CDR3 loop spans 13 amino acids.

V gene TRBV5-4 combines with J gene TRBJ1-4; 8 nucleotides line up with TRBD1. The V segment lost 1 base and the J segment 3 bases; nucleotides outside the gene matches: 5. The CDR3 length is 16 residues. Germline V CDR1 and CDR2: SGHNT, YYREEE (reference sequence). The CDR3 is CASSLWTGLSNEKLFF. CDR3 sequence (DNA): TGTGCCAGCAGCTTGTGGACAGGGCTGTCTAATGAAAAACTGTTTTTT.

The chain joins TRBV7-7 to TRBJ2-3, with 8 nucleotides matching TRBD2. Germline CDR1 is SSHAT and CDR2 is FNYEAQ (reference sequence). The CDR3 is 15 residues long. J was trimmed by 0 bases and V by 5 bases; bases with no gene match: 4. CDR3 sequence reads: CASSLPSGSTDTQYF. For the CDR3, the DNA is TGTGCCAGCAGCCTACCTAGCGGGAGCACAGATACGCAGTATTTT.

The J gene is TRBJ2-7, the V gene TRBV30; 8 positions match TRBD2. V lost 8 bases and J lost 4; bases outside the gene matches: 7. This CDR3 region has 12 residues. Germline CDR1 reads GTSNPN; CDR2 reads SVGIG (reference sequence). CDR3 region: CAGRRGVYEQYF. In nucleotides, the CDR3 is TGTGCCGGGCGGCGGGGGGTATACGAGCAGTACTTC.

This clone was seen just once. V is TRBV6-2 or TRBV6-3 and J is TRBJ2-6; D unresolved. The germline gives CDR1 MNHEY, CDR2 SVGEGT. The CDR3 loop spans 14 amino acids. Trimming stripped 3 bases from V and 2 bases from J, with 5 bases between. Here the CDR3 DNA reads TGTGCCAGCAGTTATCCTCCTGGGGCCAACGTCCTGACTTTC. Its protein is CASSYPPGANVLTF.

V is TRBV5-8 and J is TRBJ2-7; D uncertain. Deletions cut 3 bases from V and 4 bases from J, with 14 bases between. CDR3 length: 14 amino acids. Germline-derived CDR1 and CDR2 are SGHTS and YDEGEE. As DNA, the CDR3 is TGTGCCAGCAGCTGGGCCTTCACAAAGTACGAGCAGTACTTC. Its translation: CASSWAFTKYEQYF.

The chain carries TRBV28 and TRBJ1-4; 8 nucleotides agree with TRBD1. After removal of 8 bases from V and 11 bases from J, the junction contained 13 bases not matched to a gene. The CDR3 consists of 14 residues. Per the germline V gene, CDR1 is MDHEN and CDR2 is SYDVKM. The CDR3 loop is CASGTGSLMKKLFF. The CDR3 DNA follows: TGTGCCAGCGGGACAGGTTCACTAATGAAGAAACTGTTTTTT.

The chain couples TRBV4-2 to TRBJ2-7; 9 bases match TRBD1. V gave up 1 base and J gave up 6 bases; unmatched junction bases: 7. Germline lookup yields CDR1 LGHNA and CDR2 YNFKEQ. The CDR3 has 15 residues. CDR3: CASSQATGGEAEQYF. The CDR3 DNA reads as TGTGCCAGCAGCCAAGCGACAGGGGGGGAGGCCGAGCAGTACTTC.

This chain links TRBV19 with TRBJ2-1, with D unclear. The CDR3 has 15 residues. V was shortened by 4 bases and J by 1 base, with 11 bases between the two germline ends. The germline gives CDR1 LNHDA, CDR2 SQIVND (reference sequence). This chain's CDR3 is CASSTAALSYNEQFF. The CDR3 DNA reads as TGTGCCAGTAGTACCGCGGCCCTATCCTACAATGAGCAGTTCTTC. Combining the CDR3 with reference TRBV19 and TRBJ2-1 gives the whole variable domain DGGITQSPKYLFRKEGQNVTLSCEQNLNHDAMYWYRQDPGQGLRLIYYSQIVNDFQKGDIAEGYSVSREKKESFPLTVTSAQKNPTAFYLCASSTAALSYNEQFFGPGTRLTVL.

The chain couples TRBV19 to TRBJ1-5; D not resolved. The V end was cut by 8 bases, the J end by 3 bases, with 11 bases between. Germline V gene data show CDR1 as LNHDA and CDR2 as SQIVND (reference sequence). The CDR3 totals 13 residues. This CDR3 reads CASDDRHNQPQHF. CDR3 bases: TGTGCCAGTGATGACCGACACAATCAGCCCCAGCATTTT.

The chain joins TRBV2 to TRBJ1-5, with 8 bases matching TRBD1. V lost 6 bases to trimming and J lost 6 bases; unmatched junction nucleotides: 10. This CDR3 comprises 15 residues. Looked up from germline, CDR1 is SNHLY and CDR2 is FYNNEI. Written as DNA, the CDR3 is TGTGCCAGCAGCAGAGGACAGGGTCGAGTTCAGCCCCAGCATTTT. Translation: CASSRGQGRVQPQHF.